This T cell receptor (beta chain) emerged from a study of cytomegalovirus exposure and HLA in healthy donors. Whole-study context: From HLA-typed donors, an early data release held some 91 million unique TCRs.

Researchers ran the PCR with 60 Vbeta and 13 Jbeta primers. Here immunoSEQ multiplex PCR was the method, and the copy in TCRdb shows in-frame clones only, minus some. The sample includes about 270,000 clones, 72% of them seen just once. The V and J ends lost 2 bases and 4 bases, in that order; junction bases with no gene match: 8. Germline V gene data show CDR1 as WNHNN and CDR2 as SYGVQD (reference sequence). The CDR3 is made up of 16 amino acids. The sequenced sample consisted of PBMCs. The rearrangement links TRBV10-1 to TRBJ1-5; 7 nucleotides line up with TRBD1. The receptor's source is a female donor in good health and CMV-seronegative. CDR3 DNA: TGCGCCAGCAGTGAGAAGACAGGGTATCCAAATCAGCCCCAGCATTTT. Translated: CASSEKTGYPNQPQHF.